A single sample gave rise to the 6 T cell receptor beta chains below, sequenced in a study of blood T cell repertoires in COVID-19. Sequencing used immunoSEQ multiplex PCR; TCRdb keeps in-frame clones, though not all of them. The sample records some 250,000 clones, approximately 85% being singletons. Source material: peripheral blood. The receptors originated from a man older than 75 with acute or convalescent COVID-19.

This sequence joins TRBV6-5 and TRBJ1-1; the D gene is possibly TRBD1 (5 bases). The V end was cut by 6 bases, the J end by 0 bases, with 14 bases between. The CDR3 consists of 15 residues. Germline lookup yields CDR1 MNHEY and CDR2 SVGAGI. The DNA of the CDR3 is TGTGCCAGCAGCCCCTGGACAACGGTGAACACTGAAGCTTTCTTT. As protein: CASSPWTTVNTEAFF.

This clone was detected only a few times. V usage is TRBV19 and J usage is TRBJ1-1; 8 bases map to TRBD1. The CDR3 contains 15 residues. Per germline, CDR1 LNHDA and CDR2 SQIVND (reference sequence). V lost 7 bases to trimming and J lost 5 bases; unmatched junction nucleotides: 12. The CDR3 protein is CASTENRGGITEAFF. The CDR3 nucleotides are TGTGCCAGTACAGAAAACAGGGGGGGGATTACTGAAGCTTTCTTT.

The rearrangement joins TRBV28 to TRBJ1-5; 7 bases agree with TRBD1. The CDR3 is made up of 13 amino acids. Germline assignment: CDR1 MDHEN and CDR2 SYDVKM. V was pared by 4 bases and J by 5 bases, with 2 bases of the junction left unmatched. This CDR3 is CASSSGQYQPQHF. The CDR3 DNA reads TGTGCCAGCAGTTCGGGACAGTATCAGCCCCAGCATTTT.

This chain joins TRBV3-1 (or the pseudogene TRBV3-2) and TRBJ2-1; 8 bases align to TRBD2. There are 14 residues in the CDR3. Per the germline V gene, CDR1 is LGHDT and CDR2 is YNNKEL (reference sequence). The junction had 8 bases not matched to a gene; V was cut back by 2 bases and J by 11 bases. The DNA of the CDR3 is TGTGCCAGCAGCCAAAGCGGGGGCCCTTTTAAGCAGTTCTTC. As protein: CASSQSGGPFKQFF.

The chain recombines TRBV6-5 with TRBJ2-1; 10 nucleotides agree with TRBD1. The V and J ends lost 7 bases and 10 bases, in that order; junction bases with no gene match: 13. The CDR3 contains 15 residues. Germline lookup yields CDR1 MNHEY and CDR2 SVGAGI. The CDR3 here is CASTRLGQGIQEQFF. The CDR3 nucleotides are TGTGCCAGCACCCGATTGGGACAGGGGATACAGGAGCAGTTCTTC.

The chain has TRBV7-8 and TRBJ1-6, with D perhaps matching TRBD1 (6 bases). Germline V CDR1 and CDR2: SGHVS, FQNEAQ. This CDR3 has 16 residues. The V end lost 4 bases, the J end lost 7 bases, and 17 bases lay between the germline ends. The CDR3: CASSSGSRQGNSPLHF. DNA of the CDR3: TGTGCCAGCAGCTCAGGGAGCAGGCAGGGGAATTCACCCCTCCACTTT.